This T cell receptor (beta chain) was found in a study of regulatory T cells in long-lasting Graves disease. With iRepertoire HTBI primers and Arm-PCR of CDR3 regions, TCR beta libraries were built. TCRdb redid the calling of the multiplex PCR reads with MiXCR, one entry per CDR3 protein. The table lists about 380,000 distinct CDR3 sequences, roughly 15% of them singletons. V lost 8 bases and J lost 7, with 26 bases in between. Germline-derived CDR1 and CDR2 are SGHTA and FQGTGA. This CDR3 region has 17 residues. Specified time point: newly diagnosed GD, antithyroid drugs for less than 3 months. PBMC-extracted RNA yielded the TCR library. Each patient gave Nine milliliters of EDTA-anticoagulated peripheral blood. This clonotype was recorded at least ten times.

The gene calls are TRBV7-3 and TRBJ2-2, with TRBD2 as a possible D gene (5 bases). The source was peripheral blood mononuclear cells (PBMCs), collected at new diagnosis, from a patient treated with antithyroid drugs. The TCR comes from a female donor with Graves disease. Here the CDR3 reads CASQIPYQDSSNGELFF. CDR3 sequence (DNA): TGTGCCAGCCAAATCCCCTACCAGGACTCATCTAACGGGGAGCTGTTTTTT.